The 19 T cell receptor beta chains presented below share a single source sample, sequenced in a study of T cells after yellow fever vaccination. TCRdb re-derived calls from the 5' RACE reads in MiXCR, one entry per CDR3 protein. The repertoire holds 300,000 to 350,000 distinct CDR3 sequences, around 4.5% seen once, with approximately 19% in the top ten. Here the sequenced sample was PBMCs, taken 15 days after the yellow fever booster vaccination. All receptors come from a man aged 18 to 30 who received the YFV17D yellow fever vaccine.

The CDR3 DNA is TGTGCCAGCAGCTCTACATATCCCGGGGACACTGAAGCTTTCTTT. Its protein is CASSSTYPGDTEAFF. The J gene is TRBJ1-1, the V gene TRBV7-9; D unresolved. The CDR3 covers 15 residues. The V end was cut by 4 bases, the J end by 3 bases, with 15 bases between. Germline CDR1 is SEHNR and CDR2 is FQNEAQ (reference sequence).

There are many counts of this clonotype. The gene calls are TRBV4-2 and TRBJ2-5; 11 nucleotides match TRBD2. Germline V gene lookup returns CDR1 LGHNA and CDR2 YNFKEQ. V was pared by 0 bases and J by 5 bases, with 2 bases of the junction left unmatched. CDR3 length equals 15 residues. For the CDR3, the DNA is TGTGCCAGCAGCCAAGATAGCGGGGGGGCCGAGACCCAGTACTTC. Its translation: CASSQDSGGAETQYF.

This clonotype was seen ten or more times. The J gene is TRBJ2-1, the V gene TRBV20-1; 12 nucleotides agree with TRBD2. This CDR3 region has 16 residues. Trimming at V came to 3 bases and at J to 6 bases, leaving 9 bases not matched to a gene. Germline V gene data show CDR1 as DFQATT and CDR2 as SNEGSKA (reference sequence). CDR3 DNA: TGCAGTGCTAGCTATGGTCTAGCGGGGGGGCTCAATGAGCAGTTCTTC. This encodes CSASYGLAGGLNEQFF.

J is TRBJ2-2 and V is TRBV15, with D maybe TRBD1 (6 bases). The CDR3 contains 16 residues. CDR1 and CDR2 from the germline V gene are LNHNV and YYDKDF (reference sequence). Deletions cut 6 bases from V and 0 bases from J, with 14 bases between. The CDR3 coding sequence is TGTGCCACCAGTACCGAGGCAGGGGCGAACACCGGGGAGCTGTTTTTT. It yields the protein CATSTEAGANTGELFF.

This clonotype was recorded many times. The CDR3: CATSTLTGRTEAFF. The CDR3 region has the DNA TGTGCCACCAGCACCCTGACAGGGAGAACTGAAGCTTTCTTT. The V gene is TRBV15, the J gene TRBJ1-1, with 7 positions matching TRBD1. The CDR3 totals 14 residues. The V and J ends lost 4 bases and 5 bases, in that order; junction bases with no gene match: 7. Germline-derived CDR1 and CDR2 are LNHNV and YYDKDF (reference sequence).

This CDR3 is CASKSGTGGQYF. The CDR3 nucleotides read TGTGCCAGCAAATCCGGGACAGGGGGCCAGTACTTC. V usage is TRBV11-2 and J usage is TRBJ2-7, with TRBD1 matching 12 bases. Germline CDR1 reads SGHAT; CDR2 reads FQNNGV. The CDR3 loop spans 12 amino acids. V was pared by 7 bases and J by 10 bases, with 5 bases of the junction left unmatched.

Many counts were recorded for this clonotype. This chain connects TRBV6-1 to TRBJ1-6, with D unclear. Germline values: CDR1 MNHNS, CDR2 SASEGT. Trimming took 8 bases from V and 4 from J, leaving 9 bases between them. The length of the CDR3 is 13 residues. CDR3 in DNA: TGTGCCAGCCTTCGGGCTTATAATTCACCCCTCCACTTT. Translation: CASLRAYNSPLHF.

This clonotype appeared many times. The chain links TRBV12-3 or TRBV12-4 to TRBJ1-1, with D possibly being TRBD1 (5 bases). Deletions cut 6 bases from V and 0 bases from J, with 8 bases between. The CDR3 contains 13 residues. The DNA for the CDR3 is TGTGCCAGCAGGCTAGGGGTGAACACTGAAGCTTTCTTT. This codes for CASRLGVNTEAFF.

This chain links TRBV7-9 with TRBJ2-5; no firm D call. The germline V gene has CDR1 SEHNR and CDR2 FQNEAQ (reference sequence). The CDR3 is 13 residues long. V lost 6 bases to trimming and J lost 7 bases, with 15 bases between them. The CDR3: CASRETVAVTQYF. Written as DNA, the CDR3 is TGTGCCAGCAGGGAGACCGTGGCTGTGACCCAGTACTTC.

This clonotype was seen repeatedly, ten times or more. The chain uses TRBV27 and TRBJ2-3; 11 bases fit TRBD2. Germline V gene lookup returns CDR1 MNHEY and CDR2 SMNVEV (reference sequence). V was pared by 5 bases and J by 6 bases, with 7 bases of the junction left unmatched. The CDR3 runs 15 residues. The CDR3 loop is CASSASGGKGDTQYF. DNA for the CDR3: TGTGCCAGCAGTGCTAGCGGGGGGAAAGGGGATACGCAGTATTTT.

This clonotype was seen repeatedly, ten times or more. The rearrangement links TRBV20-1 to TRBJ2-7, with 7 bases fitting TRBD1. J lost 6 bases, V lost 0 bases, and 14 bases had no gene match. The CDR3 runs to 16 residues. CDR1 is DFQATT, CDR2 SNEGSKA, per germline (reference sequence). CDR3 protein: CSARDREGAFGFEQYF. The CDR3 nucleotides are TGCAGTGCTAGAGACCGAGAGGGGGCTTTCGGGTTCGAGCAGTACTTC.

This clonotype was recorded at least ten times. The chain links TRBV27 to TRBJ2-2; maybe TRBD1 (5 bases). V lost 4 bases to trimming and J lost 0 bases, with 6 bases between them. The length of the CDR3 is 14 residues. Germline-derived CDR1 and CDR2 are MNHEY and SMNVEV (reference sequence). The CDR3 DNA reads TGTGCCAGCAGTTCAGGGTCGAACACCGGGGAGCTGTTTTTT. Protein product: CASSSGSNTGELFF.

V gene TRBV4-3 combines with J gene TRBJ2-7; D gene uncertain. Deletions cut 4 bases from V and 2 bases from J, with 12 bases between. The CDR3 spans 14 residues. Germline V CDR1 and CDR2: LGHNA, YSLEER. CDR3 nucleotides: TGCGCCAGCAGCCTATCGATCGGGCCCTACGAGCAGTACTTC. Translating gives CASSLSIGPYEQYF.

This clonotype was detected ten times or more. The genes are TRBV5-1 and TRBJ2-1; 7 bases align to TRBD2. The CDR3 has 16 amino acids. Germline V lookup: CDR1 SGHRS, CDR2 YFSETQ. V lost 1 base to trimming and J lost 0 bases; unmatched junction nucleotides: 4. CDR3 nucleotides: TGCGCCAGCAGCTTGAACGGGGGGAGCTCCTACAATGAGCAGTTCTTC. Translating it yields CASSLNGGSSYNEQFF.

The chain is built from TRBV5-1 and TRBJ1-5; weak D call: TRBD1 (5 bases). The V gene's germline CDR1 is SGHRS and CDR2 YFSETQ. This CDR3 is 15 amino acids long. V lost 4 bases, J lost 1 base, and 12 bases lay in between. This chain's CDR3 is CASSPFQGSNQPQHF. The DNA for the CDR3 is TGCGCCAGCAGCCCTTTCCAGGGAAGCAATCAGCCCCAGCATTTT.

This clonotype was observed many times. The chain recombines TRBV7-2 with TRBJ2-1, with 14 bases matching TRBD2. After removal of 3 bases from V and 10 bases from J, the junction contained 5 bases not matched to a gene. CDR3 size: 15 residues. Germline CDR1 is SGHTA and CDR2 is FQGNSA. The CDR3 nucleotides are TGTGCCAGCAGCTTCCAGACTAGCGGGGGGGACGAGCAGTTCTTC. Its protein is CASSFQTSGGDEQFF.

At least ten counts were recorded for this clonotype. The chain has TRBV7-9 and TRBJ2-2; D unclear. CDR3 size: 14 residues. Germline lookup yields CDR1 SEHNR and CDR2 FQNEAQ (reference sequence). V lost 2 bases, J lost 0 bases, and 4 bases lay in between. The chain's CDR3 is CASSLQTNTGELFF. CDR3 sequence (DNA): TGTGCCAGCAGCTTACAGACGAACACCGGGGAGCTGTTTTTT. Complete variable domain (other parts from reference TRBV7-9 and TRBJ2-2): DTGVSQNPRHKITKRGQNVTFRCDPISEHNRLYWYRQTLGQGPEFLTYFQNEAQLEKSRLLSDRFSAERPKGSFSTLEIQRTEQGDSAMYLCASSLQTNTGELFFGEGSRLTVL.

In its sample, this clonotype was seen many times. J is TRBJ2-5 and V is TRBV18; D unclear. V was clipped by 3 bases and J by 4 bases, with 9 bases between them. Per the germline V gene, CDR1 is KGHSH and CDR2 is LQKENI. The CDR3 has 13 residues. The CDR3 loop is CASSPRSSETQYF. The CDR3 DNA follows: TGTGCCAGCTCACCGAGGAGCTCAGAGACCCAGTACTTC.

The rearrangement uses TRBV24-1 and TRBJ2-5; TRBD1 agrees at 9 bases. The V segment lost 3 bases and the J segment 4 bases; nucleotides outside the gene matches: 5. The length of the CDR3 is 15 residues. The germline gives CDR1 KGHDR, CDR2 SFDVKD. The CDR3 region has the DNA TGTGCCACCAGTGATCCGCGACAGGGGGGAGAGACCCAGTACTTC. As protein: CATSDPRQGGETQYF.